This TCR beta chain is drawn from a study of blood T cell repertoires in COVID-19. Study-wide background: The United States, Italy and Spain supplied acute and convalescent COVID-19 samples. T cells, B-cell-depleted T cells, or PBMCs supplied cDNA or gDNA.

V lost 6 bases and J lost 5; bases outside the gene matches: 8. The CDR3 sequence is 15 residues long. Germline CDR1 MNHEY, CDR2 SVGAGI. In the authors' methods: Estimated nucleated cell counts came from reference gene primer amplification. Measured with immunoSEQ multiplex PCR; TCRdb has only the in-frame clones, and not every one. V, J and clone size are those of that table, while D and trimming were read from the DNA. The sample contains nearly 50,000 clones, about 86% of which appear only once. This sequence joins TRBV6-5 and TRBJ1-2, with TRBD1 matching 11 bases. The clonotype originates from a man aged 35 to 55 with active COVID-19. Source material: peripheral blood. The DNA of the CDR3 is TGTGCCAGCAGCCCCGGGACAGGGGGAGGGTATGGCTACACCTTC. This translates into CASSPGTGGGYGYTF.